This TCR beta chain was sequenced for a study of beta chain features in type 1 diabetes. As for the study in general: All of the samples together had approximately 100,000,000 sorted cells examined.

The authors sorted CD4+ naive, central memory, regulatory and stem cell-like memory cells via CD45RO/CCR7/CD25/CD127/CD95/CD27. Germline CDR1 is SGHDN and CDR2 is FVKESK. Trimming left V 0 bases short and J 0 bases short, with 6 bases between. CDR3 length: 15 residues. The entirety of the isolated RNA underwent reverse transcription, so expressed TCRB transcripts were sequenced. It was found that naive, central memory and regulatory T cell samples averaged approximately 3.5 million reads. Profiled with immunoSEQ multiplex PCR; TCRdb holds only in-frame clones, not every one. The sample has 150,000 to 180,000 clones; roughly 8.1% are singletons. Study-wide points: Whether TCRB rearrangement is influenced by HLA type went unresolved here.

This clone was counted at least ten times. No antigen is known for it. The source material was central memory CD4+ T cells from blood. This clonotype originated in a man between 18 and 29 years old in good health. This chain links TRBV14 with TRBJ1-3, with D unresolved. In DNA form, the CDR3 reads TGTGCCAGCAGCCAAGATTTAAACTCTGGAAACACCATATATTTT. Translating it yields CASSQDLNSGNTIYF.